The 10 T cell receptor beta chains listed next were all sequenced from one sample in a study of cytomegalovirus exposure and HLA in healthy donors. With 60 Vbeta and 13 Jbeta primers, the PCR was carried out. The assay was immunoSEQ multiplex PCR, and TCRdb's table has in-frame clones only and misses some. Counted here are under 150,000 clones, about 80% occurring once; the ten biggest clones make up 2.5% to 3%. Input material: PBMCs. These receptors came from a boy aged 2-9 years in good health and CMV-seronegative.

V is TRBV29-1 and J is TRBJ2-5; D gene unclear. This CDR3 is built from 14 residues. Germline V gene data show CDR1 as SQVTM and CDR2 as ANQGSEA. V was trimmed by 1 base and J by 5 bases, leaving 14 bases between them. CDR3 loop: CSVEGIGRFETQYF. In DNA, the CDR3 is TGCAGCGTTGAAGGGATAGGCAGGTTTGAGACCCAGTACTTC.

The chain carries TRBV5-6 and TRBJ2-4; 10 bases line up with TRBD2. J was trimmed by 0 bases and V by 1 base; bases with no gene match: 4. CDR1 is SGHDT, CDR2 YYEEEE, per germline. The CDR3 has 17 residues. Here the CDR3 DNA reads TGTGCCAGCAGCTTGTCACTAGCGGGACTAGCCAAAAACATTCAGTACTTC. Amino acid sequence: CASSLSLAGLAKNIQYF.

CDR3 coding DNA: TGTGCCAGCAGCTTTGGGGGGGTCAAGGGCTACACCTTC. It codes for CASSFGGVKGYTF. The chain carries TRBV13 and TRBJ1-2; tentatively, D is TRBD1 (5 bases). The CDR3 runs to 13 residues. V lost 3 bases, J lost 8 bases, and 13 bases lay in between. The V gene's germline CDR1 is PRHDT and CDR2 FYEKMQ (reference sequence).

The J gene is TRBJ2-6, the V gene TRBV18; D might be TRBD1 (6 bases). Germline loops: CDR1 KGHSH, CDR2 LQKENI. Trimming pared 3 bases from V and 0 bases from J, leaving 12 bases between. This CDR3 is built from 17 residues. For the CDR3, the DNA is TGTGCCAGCTCACCCGGGACAAGCCCCTCTGGGGCCAACGTCCTGACTTTC. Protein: CASSPGTSPSGANVLTF.

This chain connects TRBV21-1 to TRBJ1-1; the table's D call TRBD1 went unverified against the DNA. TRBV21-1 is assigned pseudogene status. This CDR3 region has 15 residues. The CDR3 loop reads CASSKALEGVPEAFF. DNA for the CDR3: TGTGCCAGCAGCAAAGCTCTTGAAGGGGTTCCTGAAGCTTTCTTT.

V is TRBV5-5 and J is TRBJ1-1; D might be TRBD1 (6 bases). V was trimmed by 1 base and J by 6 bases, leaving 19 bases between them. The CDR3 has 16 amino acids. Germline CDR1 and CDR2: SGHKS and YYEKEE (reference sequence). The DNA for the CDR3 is TGTGCCAGCAGCTTGTCGCGGGGGGCCCAGGACTCTGAAGCTTTCTTT. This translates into CASSLSRGAQDSEAFF.

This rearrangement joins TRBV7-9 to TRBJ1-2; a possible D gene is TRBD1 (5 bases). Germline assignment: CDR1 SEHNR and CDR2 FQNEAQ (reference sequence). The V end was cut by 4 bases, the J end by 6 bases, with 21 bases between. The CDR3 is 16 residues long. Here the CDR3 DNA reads TGTGCCAGCAGCTCCAGGGAGGAGGGGCTCAAGGATGGCTACACCTTC. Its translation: CASSSREEGLKDGYTF.

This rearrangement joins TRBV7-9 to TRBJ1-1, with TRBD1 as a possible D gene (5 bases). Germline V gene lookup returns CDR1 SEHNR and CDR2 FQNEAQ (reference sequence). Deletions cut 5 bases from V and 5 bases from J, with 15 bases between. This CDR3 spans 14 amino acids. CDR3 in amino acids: CASSRTPGGTEAFF. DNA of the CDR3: TGTGCCAGCAGCAGGACACCGGGAGGAACTGAAGCTTTCTTT.

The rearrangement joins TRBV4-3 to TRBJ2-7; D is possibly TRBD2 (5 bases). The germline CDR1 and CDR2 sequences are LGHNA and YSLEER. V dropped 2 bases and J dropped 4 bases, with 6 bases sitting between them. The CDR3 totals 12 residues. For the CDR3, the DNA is TGCGCCAGCAGCCAAACGGGATACGAGCAGTACTTC. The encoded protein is CASSQTGYEQYF.

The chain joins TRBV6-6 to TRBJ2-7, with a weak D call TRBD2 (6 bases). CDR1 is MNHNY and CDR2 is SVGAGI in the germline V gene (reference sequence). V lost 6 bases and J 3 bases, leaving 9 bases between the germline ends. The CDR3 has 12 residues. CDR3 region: CASRPGVYEQYF. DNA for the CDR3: TGTGCCAGCAGGCCGGGGGTCTACGAGCAGTACTTC.